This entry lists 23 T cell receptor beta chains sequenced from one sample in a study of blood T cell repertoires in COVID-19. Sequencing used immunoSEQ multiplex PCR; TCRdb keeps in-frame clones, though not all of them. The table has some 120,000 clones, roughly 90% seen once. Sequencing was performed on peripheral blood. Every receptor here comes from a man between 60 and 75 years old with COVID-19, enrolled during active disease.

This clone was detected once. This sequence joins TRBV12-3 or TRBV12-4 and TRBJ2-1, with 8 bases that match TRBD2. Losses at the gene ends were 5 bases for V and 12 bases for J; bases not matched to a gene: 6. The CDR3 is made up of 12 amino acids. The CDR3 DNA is TGTGCCAGCAGTCCCCCCGGGGGGGCGCAGTTCTTC. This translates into CASSPPGGAQFF.

CDR3 region: CASSVVQNYGYTF. In DNA form, the CDR3 reads TGTGCCAGCAGCGTAGTTCAGAACTATGGCTACACCTTC. The rearrangement joins TRBV9 to TRBJ1-2; D is ambiguous. The CDR3 spans 13 residues. Trimming took off 0 bases at V and 2 bases at J, with 5 bases between the two ends. Germline CDR1 and CDR2: SGDLS and YYNGEE. Combining the CDR3 with reference TRBV9 and TRBJ1-2 gives the whole variable domain DSGVTQTPKHLITATGQRVTLRCSPRSGDLSVYWYQQSLDQGLQFLIQYYNGEERAKGNILERFSAQQFPDLHSELNLSSLELGDSALYFCASSVVQNYGYTFGSGTRLTVV.

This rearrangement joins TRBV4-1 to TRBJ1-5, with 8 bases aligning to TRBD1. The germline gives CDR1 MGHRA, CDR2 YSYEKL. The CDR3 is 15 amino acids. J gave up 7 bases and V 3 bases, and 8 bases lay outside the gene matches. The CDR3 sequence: CASSQTGVGGQPQHF. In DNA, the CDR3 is TGCGCCAGCAGCCAGACAGGGGTGGGAGGCCAGCCCCAGCATTTT.

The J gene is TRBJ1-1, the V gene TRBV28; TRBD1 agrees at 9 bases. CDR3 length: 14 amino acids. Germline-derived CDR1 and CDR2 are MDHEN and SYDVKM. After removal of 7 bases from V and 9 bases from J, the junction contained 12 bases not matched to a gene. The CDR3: CASTPDRDRAKAFF. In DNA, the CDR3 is TGTGCCAGCACTCCTGACCGGGACAGGGCTAAAGCTTTCTTT. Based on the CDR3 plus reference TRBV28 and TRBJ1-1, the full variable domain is DVKVTQSSRYLVKRTGEKVFLECVQDMDHENMFWYRQDPGLGLRLIYFSYDVKMKEKGDIPEGYSVSREKKERFSLILESASTNQTSMYLCASTPDRDRAKAFFGQGTRLTVV.

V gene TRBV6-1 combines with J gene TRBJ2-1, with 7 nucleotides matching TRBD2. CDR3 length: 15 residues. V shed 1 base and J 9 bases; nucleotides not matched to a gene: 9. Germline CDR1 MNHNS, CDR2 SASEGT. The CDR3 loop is CASSEGGGGPSEQFF. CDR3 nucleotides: TGTGCCAGCAGTGAAGGGGGGGGAGGGCCCAGTGAGCAGTTCTTC.

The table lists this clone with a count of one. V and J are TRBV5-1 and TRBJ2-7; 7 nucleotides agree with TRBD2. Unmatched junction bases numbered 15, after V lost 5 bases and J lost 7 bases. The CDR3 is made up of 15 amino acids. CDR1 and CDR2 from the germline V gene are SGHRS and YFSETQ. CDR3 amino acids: CASSPGGTPKEEQYF. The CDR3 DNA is TGCGCCAGCAGTCCCGGGGGGACTCCCAAGGAGGAGCAGTACTTC.

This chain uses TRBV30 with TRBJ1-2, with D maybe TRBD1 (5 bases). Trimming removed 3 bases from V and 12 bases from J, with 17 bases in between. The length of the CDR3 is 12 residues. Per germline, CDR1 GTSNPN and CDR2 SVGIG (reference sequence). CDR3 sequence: CAWRGEAGINTF. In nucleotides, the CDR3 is TGTGCCTGGAGGGGTGAGGCAGGGATTAACACCTTC.

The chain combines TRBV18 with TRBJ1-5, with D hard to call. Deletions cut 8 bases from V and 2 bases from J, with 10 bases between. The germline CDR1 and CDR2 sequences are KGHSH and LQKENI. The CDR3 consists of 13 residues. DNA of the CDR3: TGTGCCAGCGCCAAGGAGGGCAATCAGCCCCAGCATTTT. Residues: CASAKEGNQPQHF.

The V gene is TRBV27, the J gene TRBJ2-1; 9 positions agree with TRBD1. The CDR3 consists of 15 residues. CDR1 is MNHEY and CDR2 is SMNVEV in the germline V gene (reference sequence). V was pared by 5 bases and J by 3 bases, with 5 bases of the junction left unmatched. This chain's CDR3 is CASSRDRENYNEQFF. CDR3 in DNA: TGTGCCAGCAGTCGGGACAGGGAGAACTACAATGAGCAGTTCTTC.

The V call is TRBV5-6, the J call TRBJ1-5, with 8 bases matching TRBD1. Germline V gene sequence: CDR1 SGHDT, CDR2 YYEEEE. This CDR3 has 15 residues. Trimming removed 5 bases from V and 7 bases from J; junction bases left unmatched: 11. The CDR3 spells CASSSGRGLLQPQHF. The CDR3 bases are TGTGCCAGCAGTTCCGGCAGGGGGCTCCTACAGCCCCAGCATTTT.

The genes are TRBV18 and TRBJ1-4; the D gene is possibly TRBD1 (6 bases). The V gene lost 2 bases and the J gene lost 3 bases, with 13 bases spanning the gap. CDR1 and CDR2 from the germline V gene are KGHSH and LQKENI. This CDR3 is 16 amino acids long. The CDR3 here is CASSPGGGRSNEKLFF. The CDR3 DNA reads TGTGCCAGCTCACCAGGGGGGGGCCGGTCTAATGAAAAACTGTTTTTT.

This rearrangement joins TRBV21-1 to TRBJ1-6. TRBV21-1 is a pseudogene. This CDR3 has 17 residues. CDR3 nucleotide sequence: TGTGCCAGCAGCAAAGCTGTTCGGAGCTCCTATAATTCACCCCTCCACTTT. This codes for CASSKAVRSSYNSPLHF.

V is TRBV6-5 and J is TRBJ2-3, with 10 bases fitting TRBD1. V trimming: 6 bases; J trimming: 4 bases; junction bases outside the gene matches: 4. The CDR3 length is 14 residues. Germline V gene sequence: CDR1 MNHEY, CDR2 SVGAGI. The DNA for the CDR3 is TGTGCCAGCAGATTGGACAGGGGGGCAGATACGCAGTATTTT. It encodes CASRLDRGADTQYF.

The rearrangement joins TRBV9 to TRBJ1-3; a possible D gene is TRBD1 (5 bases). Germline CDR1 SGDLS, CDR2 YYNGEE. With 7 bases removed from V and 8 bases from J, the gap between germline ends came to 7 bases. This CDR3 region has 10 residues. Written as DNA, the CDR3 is TGTGCCAGCGCGGGGGACACCATATATTTT. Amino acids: CASAGDTIYF.

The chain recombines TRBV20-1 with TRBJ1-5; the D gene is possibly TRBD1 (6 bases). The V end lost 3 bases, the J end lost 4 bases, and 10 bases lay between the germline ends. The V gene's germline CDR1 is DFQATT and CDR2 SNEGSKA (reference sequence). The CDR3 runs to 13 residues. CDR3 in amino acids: CSASVGQNQPQHF. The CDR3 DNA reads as TGCAGTGCTAGTGTGGGACAAAATCAGCCCCAGCATTTT.

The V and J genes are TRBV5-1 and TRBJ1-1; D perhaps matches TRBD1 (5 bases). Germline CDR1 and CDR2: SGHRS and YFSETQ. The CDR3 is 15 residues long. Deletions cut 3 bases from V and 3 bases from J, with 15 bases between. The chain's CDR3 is CASSSGGGEDTEAFF. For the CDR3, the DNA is TGCGCCAGCAGCTCGGGGGGAGGTGAAGACACTGAAGCTTTCTTT.

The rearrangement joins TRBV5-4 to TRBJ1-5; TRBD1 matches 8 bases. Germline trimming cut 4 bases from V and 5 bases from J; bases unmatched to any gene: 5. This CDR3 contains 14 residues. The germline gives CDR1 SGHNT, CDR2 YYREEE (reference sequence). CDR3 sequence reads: CASSRQGIDQPQHF. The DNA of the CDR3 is TGTGCCAGCAGCCGACAGGGGATTGATCAGCCCCAGCATTTT.

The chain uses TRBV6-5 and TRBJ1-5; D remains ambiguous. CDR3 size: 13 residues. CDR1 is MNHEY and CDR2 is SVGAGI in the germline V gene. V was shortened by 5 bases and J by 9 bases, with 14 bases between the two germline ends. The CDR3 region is CASSPHSSRPQHF. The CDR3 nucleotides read TGTGCCAGCAGTCCCCACAGCAGCCGGCCCCAGCATTTT.

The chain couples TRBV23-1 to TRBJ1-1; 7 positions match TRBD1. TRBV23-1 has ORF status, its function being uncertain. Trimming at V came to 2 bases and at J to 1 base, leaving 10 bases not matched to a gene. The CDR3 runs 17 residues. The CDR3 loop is CASSQIRQGSGNTEAFF. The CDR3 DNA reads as TGCGCCAGCAGTCAAATCCGACAGGGCTCCGGGAACACTGAAGCTTTCTTT.

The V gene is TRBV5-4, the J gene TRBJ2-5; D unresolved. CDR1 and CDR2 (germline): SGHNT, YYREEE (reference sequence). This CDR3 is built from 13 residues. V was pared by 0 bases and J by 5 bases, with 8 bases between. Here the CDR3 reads CASSLVGQETQYF. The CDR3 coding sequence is TGTGCCAGCAGCTTGGTTGGGCAGGAGACCCAGTACTTC.

The CDR3 loop is CASSRDRGGEKLFF. CDR3 nucleotide sequence: TGTGCCAGCAGCAGGGACAGGGGGGGCGAAAAACTGTTTTTT. The chain recombines TRBV3-1 (or the pseudogene TRBV3-2) with TRBJ1-4; 11 nucleotides agree with TRBD1. From germline, CDR1 is LGHDT and CDR2 YNNKEL (reference sequence). The junction had 4 bases not matched to a gene; V was cut back by 5 bases and J by 8 bases. The CDR3 sequence is 14 residues long.

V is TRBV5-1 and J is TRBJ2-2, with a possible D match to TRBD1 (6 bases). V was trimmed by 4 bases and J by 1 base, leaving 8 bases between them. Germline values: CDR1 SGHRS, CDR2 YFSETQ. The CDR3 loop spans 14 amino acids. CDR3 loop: CASSTGQNTGELFF. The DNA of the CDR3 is TGCGCCAGCAGCACGGGACAGAACACCGGGGAGCTGTTTTTT.

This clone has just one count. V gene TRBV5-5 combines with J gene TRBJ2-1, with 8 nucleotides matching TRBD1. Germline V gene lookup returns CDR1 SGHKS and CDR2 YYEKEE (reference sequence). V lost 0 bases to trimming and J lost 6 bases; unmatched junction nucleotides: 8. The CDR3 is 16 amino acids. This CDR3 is CASSLAAGGLINEQFF. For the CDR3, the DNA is TGTGCCAGCAGCTTGGCGGCAGGGGGCCTAATCAATGAGCAGTTCTTC.